These 17 T cell receptor beta chains were all obtained from the same sample, sequenced in a study of response to subunit inactivated influenza vaccine. TCRdb called the RT-PCR reads again in MiXCR, with one record for every CDR3 protein. The sample consists of more than 700,000 distinct CDR3 sequences, 21% of them appearing once. Sequenced material: PBMCs from blood, taken roughly 5 days after vaccination. Receptors were obtained from a man between 50 and 59 years old who received an inactivated influenza vaccine.

This sequence joins TRBV12-3 or TRBV12-4 and TRBJ2-1; D is perhaps TRBD2 (6 bases). This CDR3 is 16 amino acids long. Trimming took off 6 bases at V and 3 bases at J, with 18 bases between the two ends. Written as DNA, the CDR3 is TGTGCCAGCAGGAGATTGGGGGGTACCTACTACAATGAGCAGTTCTTC. This encodes CASRRLGGTYYNEQFF.

This clonotype was recorded many times. This chain links TRBV7-8 with TRBJ2-2; 11 positions agree with TRBD2. The length of the CDR3 is 14 residues. Germline CDR1 and CDR2: SGHVS and FQNEAQ. V was pared by 9 bases and J by 3 bases, with 3 bases of the junction left unmatched. In nucleotides, the CDR3 is TGTGCCAGTGCACTAGCGGGAGACACCGGGGAGCTGTTTTTT. As protein: CASALAGDTGELFF.

The chain employs TRBV6-2 or TRBV6-3 and TRBJ2-7; D gene unclear. The V gene lost 0 bases and the J gene lost 2 bases, with 11 bases spanning the gap. Germline values: CDR1 MNHEY, CDR2 SVGEGT. CDR3 length: 15 amino acids. The CDR3: CASSYSGRSTYEQYF. The CDR3 coding sequence is TGTGCCAGCAGTTACTCGGGCCGTTCGACCTACGAGCAGTACTTC.

The chain links TRBV7-2 to TRBJ2-4; D not certain. Trimming pared 0 bases from V and 1 base from J, leaving 10 bases between. Per germline, CDR1 SGHTA and CDR2 FQGNSA. This CDR3 is 16 amino acids long. The CDR3 nucleotides are TGTGCCAGCAGCTTAGCTTCCGGGTTCGCCAAAAACATTCAGTACTTC. It translates to CASSLASGFAKNIQYF.

The rearrangement joins TRBV20-1 to TRBJ2-5, with D perhaps matching TRBD2 (6 bases). The CDR3 has 15 residues. Trimming took off 6 bases at V and 10 bases at J, with 27 bases between the two ends. From germline, CDR1 is DFQATT and CDR2 SNEGSKA (reference sequence). The CDR3 DNA reads TGCAGTGCCACTTCCGCCTCTAGCGAGGGAGCGAGCCAGTACTTC. Residues: CSATSASSEGASQYF.

V and J are TRBV20-1 and TRBJ1-6, with D uncertain. Germline assignment: CDR1 DFQATT and CDR2 SNEGSKA (reference sequence). Between the trimmed V and J ends, which lost 1 base and 0 bases, there was a span of 7 bases. The CDR3 is 15 residues long. As DNA, the CDR3 is TGCAGTGCTAGAGCAGAAAGCTCCTATAATTCACCCCTCCACTTT. Residues: CSARAESSYNSPLHF.

This chain connects TRBV10-3 to TRBJ2-7; 7 bases match TRBD2. Germline V gene data show CDR1 as ENHRY and CDR2 as SYGVKD. The CDR3 contains 13 residues. J gave up 3 bases and V 5 bases, and 4 bases lay outside the gene matches. CDR3 sequence: CAISPSGDYEQYF. The DNA of the CDR3 is TGTGCCATCAGTCCTAGCGGAGACTACGAGCAGTACTTC.

This clonotype was picked up a small number of times. V usage is TRBV20-1 and J usage is TRBJ1-2; possibly TRBD1 for D (5 bases). Germline values: CDR1 DFQATT, CDR2 SNEGSKA (reference sequence). The CDR3 is made up of 12 amino acids. V lost 1 base to trimming and J lost 7 bases, with 10 bases between them. CDR3 in amino acids: CSARARDGGYTF. The CDR3, as DNA: TGCAGTGCTAGAGCCAGGGATGGTGGCTACACCTTC.

The sample holds a few counts of this clonotype. V gene TRBV20-1 combines with J gene TRBJ2-7; 7 bases are shared with TRBD2. Per the germline V gene, CDR1 is DFQATT and CDR2 is SNEGSKA (reference sequence). V was clipped by 3 bases and J by 6 bases; unmatched bases: 2. The CDR3 runs to 11 residues. CDR3 region: CSASAGVEQYF. For the CDR3, the DNA is TGCAGTGCTAGCGCGGGGGTCGAGCAGTACTTC.

The rearrangement links TRBV5-6 to TRBJ1-1; D is perhaps TRBD1 (6 bases). This CDR3 region has 16 residues. Trimming shortened V by 0 bases and J by 1 base, and 13 bases separated the two germline ends. The V gene's germline CDR1 is SGHDT and CDR2 YYEEEE. In DNA, the CDR3 is TGTGCCAGCAGCTTGGGGAGGGGGGGGACGAACACTGAAGCTTTCTTT. Translation: CASSLGRGGTNTEAFF. Full variable domain (missing parts from reference TRBV5-6 and TRBJ1-1): DAGVTQSPTHLIKTRGQQVTLRCSPKSGHDTVSWYQQALGQGPQFIFQYYEEEERQRGNFPDRFSGHQFPNYSSELNVNALLLGDSALYLCASSLGRGGTNTEAFFGQGTRLTVV.

The chain uses TRBV7-8 and TRBJ1-1; D call uncertain. This CDR3 comprises 15 residues. The germline CDR1 and CDR2 sequences are SGHVS and FQNEAQ. V lost 4 bases, J lost 2 bases, and 14 bases lay in between. CDR3: CASSSQPHANTEAFF. The DNA of the CDR3 is TGTGCCAGCAGCTCCCAGCCTCACGCTAACACTGAAGCTTTCTTT. Complete variable domain (other parts from reference TRBV7-8 and TRBJ1-1): GAGVSQSPRYKVAKRGQDVALRCDPISGHVSLFWYQQALGQGPEFLTYFQNEAQLDKSGLPSDRFFAERPEGSVSTLKIQRTQQEDSAVYLCASSSQPHANTEAFFGQGTRLTVV.

This clonotype was seen a few times. The rearrangement uses TRBV15 and TRBJ2-3, with TRBD2 matching 11 bases. V was clipped by 3 bases and J by 2 bases; unmatched bases: 7. Per the germline V gene, CDR1 is LNHNV and CDR2 is YYDKDF (reference sequence). CDR3 length: 17 residues. As DNA, the CDR3 is TGTGCCACCAGCAGGTCTTCTAGCGGGGGGTACACAGATACGCAGTATTTT. It codes for CATSRSSSGGYTDTQYF.

CDR3 DNA sequence: TGTGCCAGCAGTCTTGCTAGCGGGGGGGTAAGGAATGAGCAGTTCTTC. Protein product: CASSLASGGVRNEQFF. V is TRBV6-2 or TRBV6-3 and J is TRBJ2-1, with TRBD2 matching over 12 bases. The CDR3 has 16 residues. Germline V gives CDR1 MNHEY, CDR2 SVGEGT. V gave up 5 bases and J gave up 7 bases; unmatched junction bases: 9.

The V and J genes are TRBV20-1 and TRBJ2-1, with D possibly being TRBD2 (6 bases). Germline loops: CDR1 DFQATT, CDR2 SNEGSKA (reference sequence). Between the trimmed V and J ends, which lost 5 bases and 6 bases, there was a span of 11 bases. This CDR3 is built from 12 residues. In DNA, the CDR3 is TGCAGTGCTTTACTAGCAATCAATGAGCAGTTCTTC. It yields the protein CSALLAINEQFF.

The rearrangement links TRBV7-2 to TRBJ1-2; D remains unclear. The V end lost 0 bases, the J end lost 0 bases, and 8 bases lay between the germline ends. The length of the CDR3 is 15 residues. Per germline, CDR1 SGHTA and CDR2 FQGNSA. The CDR3 coding sequence is TGTGCCAGCAGCTTAGCGATAGAGTCTAACTATGGCTACACCTTC. Translating it yields CASSLAIESNYGYTF.

This clonotype has a handful of counts. V usage is TRBV25-1 and J usage is TRBJ1-6; 7 bases map to TRBD1. This CDR3 region has 16 residues. Germline values: CDR1 MGHDK, CDR2 SYGVNS. J lost 6 bases, V lost 5 bases, and 10 bases had no gene match. In DNA, the CDR3 is TGTGCCAGCAGTCTCCAAGGGCAGGGGGGTAATTCACCCCTCCACTTT. Its translation: CASSLQGQGGNSPLHF.

This sequence joins TRBV24-1 and TRBJ1-5, with 7 bases matching TRBD1. Germline CDR1 KGHDR, CDR2 SFDVKD. V lost 4 bases to trimming and J lost 4 bases; unmatched junction nucleotides: 6. The CDR3 extends over 15 amino acids. Written as DNA, the CDR3 is TGTGCCACCAGTGACGGATCGACAGGGAATCAGCCCCAGCATTTT. It codes for CATSDGSTGNQPQHF.